The 11 T cell receptor beta chains presented below share a single source sample, sequenced in a study of T cells in Graves' hyperthyroidism and ophthalmopathy. Template material for amplifying TCR beta CDR3 regions consisted of RNA transcripts. An initial round of RT-PCR targeting the TCR CDR3 relied on the HTBI primer set. TCRdb recomputed calls from the multiplex PCR reads with MiXCR, one row per CDR3 protein. The sample has some 270,000 distinct CDR3 sequences; roughly 14% are singletons. Sequenced material: blood. These receptors came from a woman between 25 and 40 years old with Graves' hyperthyroidism that later progressed to Graves' ophthalmopathy.

This clonotype occurred a few times. V is TRBV19 and J is TRBJ1-2; no reliable D call. V lost 7 bases and J lost 8, with 17 bases in between. CDR3 length: 13 amino acids. CDR1 is LNHDA, CDR2 SQIVND, per germline (reference sequence). The CDR3 protein is CASIGSDLRGYTF. In DNA, the CDR3 is TGTGCCAGTATCGGCAGTGACTTGAGGGGCTACACCTTC.

This clonotype occurred many times. This chain joins TRBV6-2 or TRBV6-3 and TRBJ1-2; D is ambiguous. The CDR3 is 12 amino acids. Trimming removed 5 bases at V and 7 bases at J, with 11 bases between. Germline values: CDR1 MNHEY, CDR2 SVGEGT. The CDR3 sequence: CASSQLEGGYTF. The CDR3 DNA is TGTGCCAGCAGTCAACTCGAGGGTGGCTACACCTTC.

This clonotype has at least ten counts. This rearrangement joins TRBV12-3 or TRBV12-4 to TRBJ2-1, with 12 nucleotides matching TRBD1. J gave up 6 bases and V 5 bases, and 5 bases lay outside the gene matches. This CDR3 is 15 amino acids long. The CDR3, as DNA: TGTGCCAGCAGTCCCTGGGACAGGGGGCTCAATGAGCAGTTCTTC. It is translated as CASSPWDRGLNEQFF.

The chain links TRBV29-1 to TRBJ2-5; 9 nucleotides line up with TRBD2. Losses at the gene ends were 2 bases for V and 5 bases for J; bases not matched to a gene: 6. The CDR3 spans 14 residues. Per the germline V gene, CDR1 is SQVTM and CDR2 is ANQGSEA. CDR3 region: CSVERTSGGETQYF. The CDR3 coding sequence is TGCAGCGTTGAAAGGACAAGCGGGGGGGAGACCCAGTACTTC.

As for this clonotype: With a much larger clone just one base away, this may be a read error. The V and J genes are TRBV6-1 and TRBJ2-5, with TRBD2 matching 9 bases. The length of the CDR3 is 14 residues. Germline V lookup: CDR1 MNHNS, CDR2 SASEGT. The CDR3 loop reads CASKLSGSGEAQYF. In nucleotides, the CDR3 is TGTGCCAGCAAGCTTAGCGGGAGTGGAGAGGCCCAGTACTTC.

This clonotype has a count of ten or more. V usage is TRBV12-3 or TRBV12-4 and J usage is TRBJ2-7; unclear D gene. This CDR3 region has 11 residues. Deletions cut 4 bases from V and 4 bases from J, with 5 bases between. CDR3 region: CASSSRYEQYF. Here the CDR3 DNA reads TGTGCCAGCAGTTCTAGGTACGAGCAGTACTTC.

The rearrangement uses TRBV6-1 and TRBJ2-7, with D perhaps matching TRBD1 (5 bases). The CDR3 length is 16 residues. Trimming took off 5 bases at V and 0 bases at J, with 17 bases between the two ends. Germline CDR1 is MNHNS and CDR2 is SASEGT. DNA for the CDR3: TGTGCCAGCAGTCGCTCAAACAGGCTTAGCTCCTACGAGCAGTACTTC. This encodes CASSRSNRLSSYEQYF.

In this sample, this clonotype turned up many times. The rearrangement links TRBV12-3 or TRBV12-4 to TRBJ1-1, with 7 nucleotides matching TRBD1. This CDR3 has 17 amino acids. Losses at the gene ends were 5 bases for V and 0 bases for J; bases not matched to a gene: 12. CDR3 sequence (DNA): TGTGCCAGCAGTCCGGTGGGTGGGACAGTCATGAACACTGAAGCTTTCTTT. Its protein is CASSPVGGTVMNTEAFF.

The rearrangement uses TRBV6-2 or TRBV6-3 and TRBJ2-1, with D possibly TRBD2 on 6 matching bases. The V gene lost 10 bases and the J gene lost 8 bases, with 24 bases spanning the gap. The CDR3 totals 15 residues. The germline gives CDR1 MNHEY, CDR2 SVGEGT. CDR3 amino acids: CATGPDPGARHEQFF. The DNA of the CDR3 is TGTGCCACCGGACCCGATCCGGGAGCCCGCCATGAGCAGTTCTTC.

This clonotype was detected once. This sequence joins TRBV7-9 and TRBJ2-1, with a possible D match to TRBD2 (6 bases). The germline V gene encodes CDR1 SEHNR and CDR2 FQNEAQ (reference sequence). The CDR3 covers 13 residues. V shed 5 bases and J shed 10 bases, with 15 bases lying between them. For the CDR3, the DNA is TGTGCCAGCAGCCCCGGTAGCGGAACCGAGCAGTTCTTC. Its protein is CASSPGSGTEQFF.

This clonotype was detected many times. This chain connects TRBV6-1 to TRBJ1-1, with D perhaps TRBD1 (5 bases). V lost 6 bases, J lost 2 bases, and 13 bases lay in between. This CDR3 spans 14 amino acids. Germline CDR1 and CDR2: MNHNS and SASEGT. CDR3 amino acids: CASSPSGANTEAFF. CDR3 nucleotide sequence: TGTGCCAGCAGCCCGTCCGGGGCCAACACTGAAGCTTTCTTT.